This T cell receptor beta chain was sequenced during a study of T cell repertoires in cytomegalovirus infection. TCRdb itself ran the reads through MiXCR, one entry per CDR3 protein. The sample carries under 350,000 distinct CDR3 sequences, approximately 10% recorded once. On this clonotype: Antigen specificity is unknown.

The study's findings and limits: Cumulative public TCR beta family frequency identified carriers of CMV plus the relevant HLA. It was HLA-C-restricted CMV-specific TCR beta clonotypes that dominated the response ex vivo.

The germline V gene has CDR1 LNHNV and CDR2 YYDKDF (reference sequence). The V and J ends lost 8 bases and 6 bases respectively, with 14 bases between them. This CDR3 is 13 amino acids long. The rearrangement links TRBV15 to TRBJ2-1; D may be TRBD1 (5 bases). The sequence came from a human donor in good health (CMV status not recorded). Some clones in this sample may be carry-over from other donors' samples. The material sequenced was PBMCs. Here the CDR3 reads CATAFDSLNEQFF. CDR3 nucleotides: TGTGCCACCGCTTTCGACAGTCTCAATGAGCAGTTCTTC.